This T cell receptor beta chain emerged from a study of shared clonotypes between healthy human individuals. The study, taken as a whole, reports: It was expected that sequencing depth would affect clonotype sharing among donors.

Points on this clone: Antigen: not known.

Original processing notes: Filtering differed, since immunoSEQ gave only junction sequences and no quality scores. Assay: immunoSEQ multiplex PCR; the TCRdb copy retains only in-frame clones and omits some. V and J calls and clone size are copied from that table; D and trimming were computed from the DNA. Of approximately 740,000 clones listed, around 93% are singletons. Germline V CDR1 and CDR2: SGHNT, YENEEA. CDR3 length: 13 residues. V was trimmed by 5 bases and J by 5 bases, leaving 10 bases between them. Terminally differentiated effector memory CD45RA+ cells were excluded by CCR7 positive selection of CD45RO-negative cells.

Material for sequencing was naive CD8+ T cells sorted from blood. The chain uses TRBV11-3 and TRBJ2-1; a weak D match, TRBD2 (6 bases). The sequence derives from a man between 25 and 39 years old in good health. The CDR3 sequence: CASSGRLNNEQFF. The CDR3 DNA reads as TGTGCCAGCAGCGGGAGGTTGAACAATGAGCAGTTCTTC.